Below, 23 T cell receptor beta chains from the same sample are listed, as sequenced in a study of blood T cells in healthy people across ages. A sample-barcoded 5' primer and a J-beta primer mix were used in a second PCR of roughly 7 to 11 cycles. TCRdb independently ran MiXCR on the 5' RACE reads; one entry per CDR3 protein. Of hundreds of thousands of distinct CDR3 sequences in the sample, approximately 25% are singletons; the top ten hold 8.7%. These data are also associated with another study on T cells of mothers and their children.

Sequencing was done on a sample of blood. The receptors shown here come from a boy under 18 in good health.

The chain has TRBV4-3 and TRBJ2-7; 8 positions match TRBD2. The CDR3 runs to 13 residues. Germline assignment: CDR1 LGHNA and CDR2 YSLEER. The V segment lost 1 base and the J segment 6 bases; nucleotides outside the gene matches: 2. This CDR3 is CASSQVAGLEQYF. CDR3 bases: TGCGCCAGCAGCCAAGTAGCGGGACTCGAGCAGTACTTC.

The J gene is TRBJ2-3, the V gene TRBV6-2 or TRBV6-3; tentative D call: TRBD2 (6 bases). Germline CDR1 reads MNHEY; CDR2 reads SVGEGT. The CDR3 covers 15 residues. V lost 6 bases and J 6 bases, leaving 19 bases between the germline ends. The CDR3 sequence is CASSATGLAGDTQYF. Here the CDR3 DNA reads TGTGCCAGCAGCGCCACGGGACTCGCAGGTGATACGCAGTATTTT.

This clonotype has only a few counts. The V gene is TRBV29-1, the J gene TRBJ2-7; D might be TRBD2 (6 bases). CDR3 length: 12 amino acids. Germline values: CDR1 SQVTM, CDR2 ANQGSEA. V lost 7 bases, J lost 3 bases, and 13 bases lay in between. In DNA, the CDR3 is TGCAGCGCCTCCGGGAGACTCTACGAGCAGTACTTC. Its protein product is CSASGRLYEQYF.

The CDR3 DNA reads TGTGCCAGCGGTCCAGTTGAACTAGCGGGAGATAGCCACGAGCAGTACTTC. Its translation is CASGPVELAGDSHEQYF. J is TRBJ2-5 and V is TRBV28; 11 nucleotides agree with TRBD2. The end of the DNA is better explained by TRBJ2-7, so the J call may be wrong. The germline V gene has CDR1 MDHEN and CDR2 SYDVKM. The CDR3 is 17 residues long.

This clonotype has a count of ten or more. The V and J genes are TRBV6-4 and TRBJ2-2; 8 bases are a match to TRBD2. Germline V lookup: CDR1 MRHNA, CDR2 SNTAGT. Germline trimming cut 11 bases from V and 3 bases from J; bases unmatched to any gene: 5. The CDR3 loop spans 13 amino acids. The DNA of the CDR3 is TGTGCCGCGGGGGGTTCGGACACCGGGGAGCTGTTTTTT. It codes for CAAGGSDTGELFF.

This chain uses TRBV6-2 or TRBV6-3 with TRBJ2-7; TRBD1 or TRBD2 may be the D gene (5 bases each). This CDR3 has 14 residues. V lost 8 bases to trimming and J lost 4 bases, with 18 bases between them. Germline-derived CDR1 and CDR2 are MNHEY and SVGEGT. CDR3 loop: CASAVWGNVYEQYF. The CDR3 bases are TGTGCCAGCGCCGTGTGGGGGAACGTGTACGAGCAGTACTTC.

This clonotype showed up just a few times. The chain combines TRBV11-2 with TRBJ1-2; 7 bases line up with TRBD1. CDR3 size: 15 residues. Germline CDR1 SGHAT, CDR2 FQNNGV. V shed 4 bases and J 4 bases; nucleotides not matched to a gene: 9. This chain's CDR3 is CASSSDSGGFYGYTF. The CDR3 coding sequence is TGTGCCAGCAGCTCGGATTCAGGGGGTTTCTATGGCTACACCTTC.

This clonotype was counted a few times. The chain recombines TRBV20-1 with TRBJ2-1; the D call may be TRBD1 or TRBD2 (5 bases each). V lost 0 bases, J lost 8 bases, and 17 bases lay in between. The CDR3 covers 15 residues. The germline CDR1 and CDR2 sequences are DFQATT and SNEGSKA (reference sequence). For the CDR3, the DNA is TGCAGTGCTAGAGACGGGACCGCAGGAGAGGATGAGCAGTTCTTC. It encodes CSARDGTAGEDEQFF.

This clonotype has just a few counts. The chain has TRBV20-1 and TRBJ2-7; 7 bases are shared with TRBD1. The V gene end was trimmed by 5 bases and the J gene end by 2 bases; junction bases not matched to a gene: 6. CDR3 length: 13 residues. Germline loops: CDR1 DFQATT, CDR2 SNEGSKA (reference sequence). Here the CDR3 reads CSARDRPTYEQYF. Written as DNA, the CDR3 is TGCAGTGCTCGGGACAGACCCACCTACGAGCAGTACTTC.

The chain uses TRBV6-2 or TRBV6-3 and TRBJ2-7; D may be TRBD1 or TRBD2 (6 bases each). This CDR3 region has 15 residues. Germline values: CDR1 MNHEY, CDR2 SVGEGT. V shed 0 bases and J shed 2 bases, with 11 bases lying between them. DNA of the CDR3: TGTGCCAGCAGTTACTCGGGGGGCGGACCCTACGAGCAGTACTTC. Protein product: CASSYSGGGPYEQYF.

This clonotype was seen just once. The chain uses TRBV4-3 and TRBJ2-5; 12 positions match TRBD2. The closer fit of TRBJ2-1 to the DNA end suggests the J call may be wrong. CDR1 LGHNA and CDR2 YSLEER come from the germline V gene. This CDR3 region has 15 residues. The chain's CDR3 is CASSQTSGGSWEQFF. As DNA, the CDR3 is TGCGCCAGCAGCCAAACTAGCGGGGGGTCTTGGGAGCAGTTCTTC.

The CDR3 protein is CASSQDPIPAGGYYEQFF. CDR3 coding DNA: TGTGCCAGCAGCCAAGACCCTATACCAGCGGGAGGGTACTATGAGCAGTTCTTC. This chain connects TRBV14 to TRBJ2-1, with TRBD2 identical over 10 bases. The CDR3 has 18 amino acids. V shed 0 bases and J 8 bases; nucleotides not matched to a gene: 13. CDR1 is SGHDN and CDR2 is FVKESK in the germline V gene.

This chain links TRBV20-1 with TRBJ2-1; D may be TRBD2 (6 bases). The germline V gene encodes CDR1 DFQATT and CDR2 SNEGSKA (reference sequence). The CDR3 consists of 13 residues. V dropped 1 base and J dropped 9 bases, with 13 bases sitting between them. The CDR3 is CSARVVGRGEQFF. The CDR3 DNA sequence: TGCAGTGCTAGAGTGGTAGGGCGGGGTGAGCAGTTCTTC.

A few counts support this clonotype. This rearrangement joins TRBV6-2 or TRBV6-3 to TRBJ2-5, with D maybe TRBD1 (6 bases). The closer fit of TRBJ2-7 to the DNA end suggests the J call may be wrong. CDR3 length: 17 residues. Germline V CDR1 and CDR2: MNHEY, SVGEGT. The CDR3 protein is CASSTGIAGLSSYEQYF. CDR3 sequence (DNA): TGTGCCAGCAGTACAGGGATAGCTGGCCTGAGCTCCTACGAGCAGTACTTC.

CDR3 in amino acids: CASSYKAVYSNQPQHF. CDR3 coding DNA: TGTGCCAGCAGTTACAAGGCGGTCTATAGCAATCAGCCCCAGCATTTT. The chain combines TRBV6-2 or TRBV6-3 with TRBJ1-5; no reliable D call. Per germline, CDR1 MNHEY and CDR2 SVGEGT. V was trimmed by 2 bases and J by 0 bases, leaving 11 bases between them. The CDR3 covers 16 residues.

The rearrangement joins TRBV9 to TRBJ2-5; D may correspond to TRBD1 or TRBD2 (5 bases each). Gene TRBJ2-1 matches the end of the DNA better, so the J call may be wrong. The CDR3 contains 14 residues. The germline V gene encodes CDR1 SGDLS and CDR2 YYNGEE. The CDR3 DNA follows: TGTGCCAGCAGCGTTTGGGGGAGCAGCAATGAGCAGTTCTTC. This codes for CASSVWGSSNEQFF.

This clonotype was seen a few times. The J gene is TRBJ2-7, the V gene TRBV4-1; TRBD2 matches 11 bases. With V trimmed by 0 bases and J by 4 bases, 5 bases remained unmatched. Per germline, CDR1 MGHRA and CDR2 YSYEKL. This CDR3 contains 16 residues. The DNA for the CDR3 is TGCGCCAGCAGCCAAGAAAAGACTAGCGGGACTTACGAGCAGTACTTC. Translating gives CASSQEKTSGTYEQYF.

The table lists this clonotype with a few counts. CDR3 sequence (DNA): TGTGCCACCAGTGAAGGAGGAAACTATGGCTACACCTTC. It codes for CATSEGGNYGYTF. The V and J genes are TRBV24-1 and TRBJ1-2; D call uncertain. Per germline, CDR1 KGHDR and CDR2 SFDVKD. The CDR3 is 13 residues long. Trimming removed 4 bases from V and 2 bases from J, with 7 bases in between.

This sequence joins TRBV5-6 and TRBJ2-7; D perhaps matches TRBD2 (6 bases). The CDR3 sequence is 14 residues long. Germline assignment: CDR1 SGHDT and CDR2 YYEEEE. Trimming removed 3 bases from V and 3 bases from J, with 13 bases in between. The DNA of the CDR3 is TGTGCCAGCAGCTGGAGGGACGGAAACTACGAGCAGTACTTC. Encoded protein: CASSWRDGNYEQYF. The variable domain in full, with the rest retrieved from reference TRBV5-6 and TRBJ2-7, is DAGVTQSPTHLIKTRGQQVTLRCSPKSGHDTVSWYQQALGQGPQFIFQYYEEEERQRGNFPDRFSGHQFPNYSSELNVNALLLGDSALYLCASSWRDGNYEQYFGPGTRLTVT.

This clonotype has just a few counts. The chain recombines TRBV6-5 with TRBJ1-2; D gene unclear. V lost 2 bases and J lost 0, with 16 bases in between. Germline lookup yields CDR1 MNHEY and CDR2 SVGAGI. The CDR3 length is 17 residues. This CDR3 is CASSYLGTAAPNYGYTF. CDR3 DNA: TGTGCCAGCAGTTACCTGGGAACAGCTGCTCCTAACTATGGCTACACCTTC.

This clonotype was detected a few times. This chain uses TRBV20-1 with TRBJ2-1; 7 nucleotides align to TRBD2. The trim removed 0 bases at V and 5 bases at J, leaving 10 bases unmatched. Germline V gives CDR1 DFQATT, CDR2 SNEGSKA (reference sequence). The CDR3 sequence is 16 residues long. DNA for the CDR3: TGCAGTGCTAGAGATCTCATTTGGGGGGGGAACAATGAGCAGTTCTTC. Its protein is CSARDLIWGGNNEQFF.

V and J are TRBV5-1 and TRBJ1-1; D unclear. CDR1 and CDR2 (germline): SGHRS, YFSETQ. Trimming removed 0 bases at V and 1 base at J, with 7 bases between. This CDR3 region has 14 residues. The DNA of the CDR3 is TGCGCCAGCAGCTTGGTGGGGTGGAACACTGAAGCTTTCTTT. Protein sequence: CASSLVGWNTEAFF.

The chain uses TRBV9 and TRBJ2-7; possible D gene TRBD2, 7 bases. V was shortened by 2 bases and J by 0 bases, with 12 bases between the two germline ends. The CDR3 loop spans 15 amino acids. CDR1 is SGDLS and CDR2 is YYNGEE in the germline V gene. The CDR3 region is CASSVGGPASYEQYF. CDR3 in DNA: TGTGCCAGCAGCGTGGGGGGGCCGGCCTCCTACGAGCAGTACTTC. The full variable domain, completed using reference TRBV9 and TRBJ2-7, is DSGVTQTPKHLITATGQRVTLRCSPRSGDLSVYWYQQSLDQGLQFLIQYYNGEERAKGNILERFSAQQFPDLHSELNLSSLELGDSALYFCASSVGGPASYEQYFGPGTRLTVT.